These 18 T cell receptor beta chains came from one sample sequenced in a study of T cells expressing NK-cell markers. TCRdb re-called the 5' RACE reads and catalogs CDR3 proteins one per entry, DNA excluded. This listing includes roughly 280,000 distinct CDR3 sequences. Sequenced input: blood T cells: a sorted CD56 or NKG2C T cell subset, CD4+ or CD8+ T cells, or bulk PBMC T cells (not recorded which). Receptor source: a man aged 18 to 30 in good health.

This chain joins TRBV20-1 and TRBJ2-1; TCRdb gives TRBD1 as the D gene, but with no DNA this cannot be confirmed. The germline V gene has CDR1 DFQATT and CDR2 SNEGSKA (reference sequence). The CDR3 contains 14 residues. The CDR3 loop reads CSVTDRGNTDEQFF.

The chain is built from TRBV19 and TRBJ1-2; TCRdb names TRBD1, which stays unverified in the absence of DNA. The CDR3 runs 14 residues. The germline V gene has CDR1 LNHDA and CDR2 SQIVND (reference sequence). The CDR3 loop reads CASSLDRGSGGYTF.

The chain is built from TRBV20-1 and TRBJ2-1; absent DNA, TCRdb's TRBD2 call cannot be checked. The CDR3 contains 14 residues. Looked up from germline, CDR1 is DFQATT and CDR2 is SNEGSKA (reference sequence). This CDR3 is CSARNQRDNNEQFF.

This sequence joins TRBV9 and TRBJ2-2; as DNA is missing, the TRBD1 call by TCRdb cannot be tested. This CDR3 spans 15 amino acids. Germline loops: CDR1 SGDLS, CDR2 YYNGEE. The CDR3 loop is CASSSTGTGNGELFF. Full variable domain (missing parts from reference TRBV9 and TRBJ2-2): DSGVTQTPKHLITATGQRVTLRCSPRSGDLSVYWYQQSLDQGLQFLIQYYNGEERAKGNILERFSAQQFPDLHSELNLSSLELGDSALYFCASSSTGTGNGELFFGEGSRLTVL.

The V and J genes are TRBV7-6 and TRBJ2-3. The CDR3 loop spans 14 amino acids. CDR1 SGHVS and CDR2 FNYEAQ come from the germline V gene. The CDR3 is CASSLLGSTDTQYF.

V gene TRBV7-6 combines with J gene TRBJ2-3; the D call of TRBD2 rests on TCRdb alone, since no DNA is present to check it. Germline V lookup: CDR1 SGHVS, CDR2 FNYEAQ. This CDR3 contains 18 residues. The CDR3 loop reads CASSLVGTSGTSTDTQYF.

The chain combines TRBV6-5 with TRBJ2-3. CDR3 length: 16 residues. Germline V gives CDR1 MNHEY, CDR2 SVGAGI. The CDR3: CASSSRVVSVTDTQYF.

The rearrangement joins TRBV20-1 to TRBJ2-2; the D call from TCRdb, TRBD1, cannot be confirmed without DNA. This CDR3 comprises 15 residues. The V gene's germline CDR1 is DFQATT and CDR2 SNEGSKA (reference sequence). The CDR3 sequence: CSAQRPGQKYGELFF.

V usage is TRBV4-3 and J usage is TRBJ2-5. The length of the CDR3 is 13 residues. Germline loops: CDR1 LGHNA, CDR2 YSLEER. CDR3 loop: CASSQVDQETQYF.

The V call is TRBV12-3 or TRBV12-4, the J call TRBJ2-1. The CDR3 consists of 14 residues. CDR3 region: CASSPTHLGNEQFF.

This CDR3 is CASSSRTSANTGELFF. The genes are TRBV5-1 and TRBJ2-2; TCRdb lists TRBD2, though no DNA is available to test this call. The length of the CDR3 is 16 residues. The V gene's germline CDR1 is SGHRS and CDR2 YFSETQ.

The chain recombines TRBV29-1 with TRBJ2-3; TCRdb lists TRBD2, though no DNA is available to test this call. This CDR3 contains 15 residues. Germline V gene lookup returns CDR1 SQVTM and CDR2 ANQGSEA. The CDR3 sequence: CSVARGSGRSDTQYF.

The gene calls are TRBV6-5 and TRBJ2-5; TCRdb picks TRBD2, but there is no DNA to check that call. The CDR3 runs to 15 residues. CDR1 MNHEY and CDR2 SVGAGI come from the germline V gene. CDR3 sequence reads: CASSYIAGAPETQYF.

This chain uses TRBV11-2 with TRBJ2-1; TCRdb names TRBD2, which stays unverified in the absence of DNA. In germline, CDR1 is SGHAT, CDR2 FQNNGV. This CDR3 has 17 residues. CDR3: CASSFIGSRPPRNEQFF.

The chain couples TRBV15 to TRBJ1-5. The CDR3 consists of 15 residues. Germline V CDR1 and CDR2: LNHNV, YYDKDF (reference sequence). CDR3 amino acids: CATSRPGGGNQPQHF. Full variable domain (missing parts from reference TRBV15 and TRBJ1-5): DAMVIQNPRYQVTQFGKPVTLSCSQTLNHNVMYWYQQKSSQAPKLLFHYYDKDFNNEADTPDNFQSRRPNTSFCFLDIRSPGLGDTAMYLCATSRPGGGNQPQHFGDGTRLSIL.

The chain carries TRBV10-3 and TRBJ2-1; TCRdb calls TRBD2, which cannot be checked without DNA. Germline CDR1 ENHRY, CDR2 SYGVKD. There are 15 residues in the CDR3. The CDR3: CAISDPSGTVNEQFF.

This sequence joins TRBV6-5 and TRBJ2-1; TCRdb names TRBD2, which stays unverified in the absence of DNA. Germline CDR1 MNHEY, CDR2 SVGAGI. The CDR3 has 14 amino acids. The CDR3 loop is CASSYDPSGNEQFF.

The chain links TRBV7-2 to TRBJ2-5; the TRBD1 assignment by TCRdb is unverifiable without DNA. Looked up from germline, CDR1 is SGHTA and CDR2 is FQGNSA. The CDR3 runs 12 residues. CDR3 region: CASSLAGGTQYF.